One sample yielded the 26 T cell receptor beta chains listed below, sequenced in a study of T-cell memory formation after mild COVID-19. Via MiXCR, TCRdb re-called the 5' RACE reads, giving one row per CDR3 protein. The sample holds more than 250,000 distinct CDR3 sequences, 15% to 20% seen once. The sample consisted of PBMCs or a T cell subset sorted from them (not recorded which). Source of these receptors: a man aged 18 to 29 who had mild COVID-19 (a few samples of this study predate the infection). Cell type and time point are not known.

This clonotype was detected many times. This chain links TRBV5-1 with TRBJ2-1, with 11 positions matching TRBD2. V lost 2 bases and J lost 1; bases outside the gene matches: 2. Germline CDR1 is SGHRS and CDR2 is YFSETQ. This CDR3 contains 16 residues. CDR3 sequence reads: CASSFSSGGSYNEQFF. In DNA form, the CDR3 reads TGCGCCAGCAGCTTCTCTAGCGGGGGGTCCTACAATGAGCAGTTCTTC. Supplemented by reference TRBV5-1 and TRBJ2-1, the full variable domain reads KAGVTQTPRYLIKTRGQQVTLSCSPISGHRSVSWYQQTPGQGLQFLFEYFSETQRNKGNFPGRFSGRQFSNSRSEMNVSTLELGDSALYLCASSFSSGGSYNEQFFGPGTRLTVL.

The chain recombines TRBV5-1 with TRBJ2-2; D is perhaps TRBD1 (6 bases). V was pared by 0 bases and J by 5 bases, with 14 bases between. CDR1 is SGHRS and CDR2 is YFSETQ in the germline V gene. The CDR3 is made up of 16 amino acids. The CDR3 reads CASSLAVSGATGELFF. As DNA, the CDR3 is TGCGCCAGCAGCTTGGCCGTTTCAGGGGCTACCGGGGAGCTGTTTTTT. Supplemented by reference TRBV5-1 and TRBJ2-2, the full variable domain reads KAGVTQTPRYLIKTRGQQVTLSCSPISGHRSVSWYQQTPGQGLQFLFEYFSETQRNKGNFPGRFSGRQFSNSRSEMNVSTLELGDSALYLCASSLAVSGATGELFFGEGSRLTVL.

The rearrangement uses TRBV7-6 and TRBJ2-2; tentative D call: TRBD1 (6 bases). Trimming took off 5 bases at V and 2 bases at J, with 15 bases between the two ends. The germline gives CDR1 SGHVS, CDR2 FNYEAQ. This CDR3 spans 16 amino acids. CDR3 sequence: CASSPGQGLNTGELFF. CDR3 in DNA: TGTGCCAGCAGCCCAGGGCAGGGGCTAAACACCGGGGAGCTGTTTTTT.

This sequence joins TRBV25-1 and TRBJ1-6; D not resolved. The germline V gene encodes CDR1 MGHDK and CDR2 SYGVNS. The V end was cut by 4 bases, the J end by 0 bases, with 4 bases between. The CDR3 contains 14 residues. This CDR3 reads CASSVNSYNSPLHF. The DNA for the CDR3 is TGTGCCAGCAGTGTGAACTCCTATAATTCACCCCTCCACTTT.

The rearrangement uses TRBV11-2 and TRBJ2-7; D may be TRBD2 (5 bases). The CDR3 spans 14 residues. The V gene's germline CDR1 is SGHAT and CDR2 FQNNGV. V lost 3 bases, J lost 5 bases, and 14 bases lay in between. The CDR3 bases are TGTGCCAGCAGCTTGGCTAGCCGATCCCACGAGCAGTACTTC. As protein: CASSLASRSHEQYF.

This clonotype has at least ten counts. The chain links TRBV12-3 or TRBV12-4 to TRBJ2-1; D gene uncertain. The germline V and J ends were trimmed by 3 bases and 8 bases, with 8 bases remaining between them. The CDR3 totals 12 residues. Here the CDR3 DNA reads TGTGCCAGCAGTTTTCCTGGCGATGAGCAGTTCTTC. Translating gives CASSFPGDEQFF.

This chain connects TRBV7-9 to TRBJ1-5; D is uncertain. There are 15 residues in the CDR3. With 1 base removed from V and 4 bases from J, the gap between germline ends came to 11 bases. Germline assignment: CDR1 SEHNR and CDR2 FQNEAQ (reference sequence). The CDR3 sequence: CASSLGVSENQPQHF. The CDR3 nucleotides read TGTGCCAGCAGCTTAGGGGTTTCGGAGAATCAGCCCCAGCATTTT. Variable domain in full (rest from reference TRBV7-9 and TRBJ1-5): DTGVSQNPRHKITKRGQNVTFRCDPISEHNRLYWYRQTLGQGPEFLTYFQNEAQLEKSRLLSDRFSAERPKGSFSTLEIQRTEQGDSAMYLCASSLGVSENQPQHFGDGTRLSIL.

This clonotype was counted a few times. This rearrangement joins TRBV5-1 to TRBJ1-1; no clear D. Germline V gene data show CDR1 as SGHRS and CDR2 as YFSETQ. The V end was cut by 0 bases, the J end by 1 base, with 7 bases between. This CDR3 is built from 14 residues. The CDR3 bases are TGCGCCAGCAGCTTGGAGGGAGCGAACACTGAAGCTTTCTTT. Its translation is CASSLEGANTEAFF.

V usage is TRBV7-3 and J usage is TRBJ2-1; 13 positions match TRBD2. The ends lost 5 bases at V and 0 bases at J; junction bases unmatched: 7. CDR1 SGHTA and CDR2 FQGTGA come from the germline V gene. CDR3 length: 18 amino acids. The CDR3: CASSPGTSGVSSYNEQFF. CDR3 coding DNA: TGTGCCAGCAGCCCCGGGACTAGCGGGGTGAGCTCCTACAATGAGCAGTTCTTC.

This clonotype has only a few counts. The chain employs TRBV4-3 and TRBJ1-4; a possible D gene is TRBD1 (5 bases). V was trimmed by 8 bases and J by 5 bases, leaving 9 bases between them. CDR3 length: 12 amino acids. Germline V gene lookup returns CDR1 LGHNA and CDR2 YSLEER. CDR3 region: CASAGRNEKLFF. As DNA, the CDR3 is TGCGCCAGCGCAGGGAGGAATGAAAAACTGTTTTTT.

The chain carries TRBV6-6 and TRBJ1-5; D gene ambiguous. The V end lost 3 bases, the J end lost 3 bases, and 12 bases lay between the germline ends. Germline V gene sequence: CDR1 MNHNY, CDR2 SVGAGI (reference sequence). The CDR3 has 15 amino acids. The CDR3: CASSYHLDINQPQHF. CDR3 coding DNA: TGTGCCAGCAGTTATCATCTGGATATCAATCAGCCCCAGCATTTT.

The gene calls are TRBV7-9 and TRBJ2-1; 10 bases map to TRBD1. V was clipped by 5 bases and J by 8 bases; unmatched bases: 6. The germline V gene has CDR1 SEHNR and CDR2 FQNEAQ (reference sequence). The CDR3 spans 14 residues. CDR3 DNA: TGTGCCAGCAGCCCCCGGGACAGGGGATATGAGCAGTTCTTC. Translating gives CASSPRDRGYEQFF.

V and J are TRBV24-1 and TRBJ2-1; 13 bases fit TRBD2. CDR1 is KGHDR, CDR2 SFDVKD, per germline. After removal of 4 bases from V and 4 bases from J, the junction contained 3 bases not matched to a gene. This CDR3 has 16 amino acids. The CDR3 protein is CATSDQTSGGYNEQFF. In nucleotides, the CDR3 is TGTGCCACCAGTGACCAGACTAGCGGGGGGTACAATGAGCAGTTCTTC.

Only a few counts were recorded for this clonotype. The CDR3 is CASSFKLYGYTF. The DNA for the CDR3 is TGTGCCAGCAGTTTCAAGCTCTATGGCTACACCTTC. This sequence joins TRBV12-3 or TRBV12-4 and TRBJ1-2; D gene ambiguous. The CDR3 is 12 amino acids. V was clipped by 3 bases and J by 4 bases, with 6 bases between them.

This clonotype was seen a few times. J is TRBJ2-7 and V is TRBV19; 8 nucleotides align to TRBD1. The CDR3 is 14 residues long. The ends lost 5 bases at V and 0 bases at J; junction bases unmatched: 3. The germline V gene has CDR1 LNHDA and CDR2 SQIVND (reference sequence). The CDR3 reads CASSPRGHSYEQYF. CDR3 in DNA: TGTGCCAGTAGTCCCAGGGGGCACTCCTACGAGCAGTACTTC.

This clonotype was seen at least ten times. The chain employs TRBV7-6 and TRBJ2-1, with D possibly matching TRBD2 (7 bases). The CDR3 runs to 17 residues. CDR1 is SGHVS, CDR2 FNYEAQ, per germline. V was clipped by 1 base and J by 4 bases, with 17 bases between them. The CDR3 sequence is CASSLGALRGGYNEQFF. CDR3 nucleotides: TGTGCCAGCAGCTTAGGGGCCTTGAGGGGGGGTTACAATGAGCAGTTCTTC.

This clonotype was seen ten or more times. The rearrangement links TRBV29-1 to TRBJ2-2; tentative D call: TRBD1 (5 bases). Looked up from germline, CDR1 is SQVTM and CDR2 is ANQGSEA. This CDR3 comprises 14 residues. Trimming left V 7 bases short and J 0 bases short, with 12 bases between. CDR3 residues: CSAAGISNTGELFF. Written as DNA, the CDR3 is TGCAGCGCAGCAGGGATATCGAACACCGGGGAGCTGTTTTTT.

This clonotype has a handful of counts. V is TRBV20-1 and J is TRBJ2-4; 8 positions agree with TRBD2. Germline V lookup: CDR1 DFQATT, CDR2 SNEGSKA (reference sequence). This CDR3 has 16 amino acids. The V and J ends lost 2 bases and 0 bases, in that order; junction bases with no gene match: 6. Here the CDR3 reads CSARSQRGLAKNIQYF. For the CDR3, the DNA is TGCAGTGCTAGATCCCAGCGGGGGCTAGCCAAAAACATTCAGTACTTC.

Note on this clonotype: The junction departs from the called germline gene at one end, perhaps through a read error. The genes are TRBV10-2 and TRBJ1-4, with a possible D match to TRBD1 (6 bases). The CDR3 covers 12 residues. The V gene's germline CDR1 is WSHSY and CDR2 SAAADI. CDR3: CASSGAGEKLFF. The CDR3 nucleotides are TGCGCCAGCAGTGGAGCAGGGGAAAAGCTGTTTTTT.

The table lists this clonotype with a few counts. The CDR3 is CASSHGQWMNTEAFF. The CDR3 nucleotides are TGCGCCAGCAGCCACGGACAGTGGATGAACACTGAAGCTTTCTTT. V is TRBV4-1 and J is TRBJ1-1; D is perhaps TRBD1 (6 bases). The CDR3 spans 15 residues. V lost 3 bases to trimming and J lost 0 bases, with 11 bases between them. Germline CDR1 MGHRA, CDR2 YSYEKL.

In its sample, this clonotype was seen a few times. This chain joins TRBV20-1 and TRBJ2-7; 9 bases fit TRBD1. This CDR3 is built from 11 residues. Germline CDR1 DFQATT, CDR2 SNEGSKA (reference sequence). The chain's CDR3 is CRAGQGNEQYF. The CDR3 DNA follows: TGCAGAGCCGGACAGGGGAACGAGCAGTACTTC.

This clonotype was detected a few times. This chain joins TRBV6-6 and TRBJ2-7; TRBD1 might be the D (5 bases). This CDR3 has 12 amino acids. V lost 11 bases and J 6 bases, leaving 17 bases between the germline ends. CDR1 and CDR2 from the germline V gene are MNHNY and SVGAGI (reference sequence). The CDR3 loop reads CAAGPSGLEQYF. The CDR3 DNA reads TGTGCCGCAGGTCCGTCAGGGCTCGAGCAGTACTTC.

CDR3 loop: CASSRGRGREETQYF. CDR3 DNA: TGTGCCAGCAGCCGGGGACGGGGTCGTGAAGAGACCCAGTACTTC. This chain joins TRBV7-3 and TRBJ2-5; D tentatively reads TRBD1 or TRBD2 (5 bases each). This CDR3 has 15 residues. Germline-derived CDR1 and CDR2 are SGHTA and FQGTGA. Trimming took off 5 bases at V and 3 bases at J, with 16 bases between the two ends. The variable domain in full, with the rest retrieved from reference TRBV7-3 and TRBJ2-5, is GAGVSQTPSNKVTEKGKYVELRCDPISGHTALYWYRQSLGQGPEFLIYFQGTGAADDSGLPNDRFFAVRPEGSVSTLKIQRTERGDSAVYLCASSRGRGREETQYFGPGTRLLVL.

This clonotype has a handful of counts. The chain links TRBV5-1 to TRBJ2-1, with a possible D match to TRBD2 (6 bases). Germline V lookup: CDR1 SGHRS, CDR2 YFSETQ. The V end lost 5 bases, the J end lost 0 bases, and 15 bases lay between the germline ends. This CDR3 has 16 amino acids. The CDR3 bases are TGCGCCAGCAGTCCCCTGACCGGGAGCTCCTACAATGAGCAGTTCTTC. The encoded protein is CASSPLTGSSYNEQFF. Based on the CDR3 plus reference TRBV5-1 and TRBJ2-1, the full variable domain is KAGVTQTPRYLIKTRGQQVTLSCSPISGHRSVSWYQQTPGQGLQFLFEYFSETQRNKGNFPGRFSGRQFSNSRSEMNVSTLELGDSALYLCASSPLTGSSYNEQFFGPGTRLTVL.

In its sample, this clonotype was seen a few times. V usage is TRBV11-2 and J usage is TRBJ2-3; D is perhaps TRBD2 (5 bases). The CDR3 has 14 amino acids. The germline CDR1 and CDR2 sequences are SGHAT and FQNNGV. The V gene lost 5 bases and the J gene lost 4 bases, with 13 bases spanning the gap. The CDR3 DNA reads as TGTGCCAGCAGCCCCGCCGGGGTGGCAGATACGCAGTATTTT. This translates into CASSPAGVADTQYF.

This chain uses TRBV6-2 or TRBV6-3 with TRBJ2-7; D is possibly TRBD2 (6 bases). CDR1 and CDR2 from the germline V gene are MNHEY and SVGEGT. CDR3 length: 16 amino acids. The CDR3 bases are TGTGCCAGCAGTTACATGGGCGCGGGGAATTCCTACGGGCAGTACGTC. It yields the protein CASSYMGAGNSYGQYV.